One and the same sample provided the 17 T cell receptor beta chains below, sequenced in a study of shared clonotypes between healthy human individuals (dated by TCRdb to about 2020). Libraries were prepared through the immunoSEQ multiplex PCR assay. TCRdb limited this immuneACCESS table to in-frame rearrangements with V and J called. A share of clones is missing; checked studies link under half to unresolved V genes, and the rest is unexplained. The table for this sample lists about 2.4 million clones; 80% to 95% of them were counted only once. Around 0.37% of the sample comes from the top ten. Source material: naive CD4+ T cells from PBMCs. The sample's cell subset or site label, in plain terms: CD45RA+ positively selected. Receptors were obtained from a man between 18 and 35 years old in good health. Some clones in this sample may be carry-over from other donors' samples.

The V and J genes are TRBV5-1 and TRBJ2-3; TRBD1 is a possible D gene (6 bases). The V end was cut by 2 bases, the J end by 5 bases, with 18 bases between. Per the germline V gene, CDR1 is SGHRS and CDR2 is YFSETQ. The CDR3 length is 16 residues. DNA for the CDR3: TGCGCCAGCAGCTTAGGACAGACCTCACTGGGAGATACGCAGTATTTT. This gives the protein CASSLGQTSLGDTQYF. Full variable domain (outside the CDR3, taken from reference TRBV5-1 and TRBJ2-3): KAGVTQTPRYLIKTRGQQVTLSCSPISGHRSVSWYQQTPGQGLQFLFEYFSETQRNKGNFPGRFSGRQFSNSRSEMNVSTLELGDSALYLCASSLGQTSLGDTQYFGPGTRLTVL.

The chain links TRBV9 to TRBJ2-1; D not certain. V lost 0 bases and J 1 base, leaving 8 bases between the germline ends. Looked up from germline, CDR1 is SGDLS and CDR2 is YYNGEE. The CDR3 has 15 amino acids. Written as DNA, the CDR3 is TGTGCCAGCAGCGTAGACCGCCCGTCCTACAATGAGCAGTTCTTC. Translated, it gives CASSVDRPSYNEQFF.

This chain links TRBV5-4 with TRBJ2-5; D is unclear. Germline V lookup: CDR1 SGHNT, CDR2 YYREEE (reference sequence). The CDR3 has 14 residues. Trimming left V 5 bases short and J 2 bases short, with 13 bases between. The CDR3 loop reads CASSVNSGQETQYF. CDR3 bases: TGTGCCAGCAGTGTAAATTCCGGGCAAGAGACCCAGTACTTC.

Note on this clone: Other DNA sequences from this sample encode an identical CDR3 as well. V usage is TRBV19 and J usage is TRBJ1-3, with D possibly being TRBD1 (5 bases). Trimming removed 4 bases at V and 2 bases at J, with 6 bases between. The CDR3 runs 13 residues. Germline V lookup: CDR1 LNHDA, CDR2 SQIVND (reference sequence). The CDR3 DNA sequence: TGTGCCAGTAGTAGGGGGACTGGAAACACCATATATTTT. Encoded protein: CASSRGTGNTIYF.

As to this clone: The sample holds other DNA sequences that translate to the same CDR3. The chain employs TRBV18 and TRBJ1-2; D is undetermined. CDR3 length equals 13 residues. Looked up from germline, CDR1 is KGHSH and CDR2 is LQKENI. V was clipped by 2 bases and J by 2 bases, with 6 bases between them. CDR3 region: CASSPGSNYGYTF. The CDR3 DNA reads TGTGCCAGCTCACCAGGGTCAAACTATGGCTACACCTTC. Variable domain in full (rest from reference TRBV18 and TRBJ1-2): NAGVMQNPRHLVRRRGQEARLRCSPMKGHSHVYWYRQLPEEGLKFMVYLQKENIIDESGMPKERFSAEFPKEGPSILRIQQVVRGDSAAYFCASSPGSNYGYTFGSGTRLTVV.

Concerning this clone itself: Other DNA sequences from this sample encode an identical CDR3 as well. The chain uses TRBV20-1 and TRBJ2-1; D unresolved. The CDR3 sequence is 11 residues long. Germline lookup yields CDR1 DFQATT and CDR2 SNEGSKA (reference sequence). The V gene lost 0 bases and the J gene lost 6 bases, with 3 bases spanning the gap. The CDR3 sequence: CSARDLNEQFF. For the CDR3, the DNA is TGCAGTGCTAGAGACCTCAATGAGCAGTTCTTC.

CDR3 bases: TGTGCCAGCAGTTCTAGGCGGGGGCGTGGGAGCAATCAGCCCCAGCATTTT. Amino acids: CASSSRRGRGSNQPQHF. This sequence joins TRBV28 and TRBJ1-5; maybe TRBD1 (6 bases). The CDR3 is made up of 17 amino acids. From germline, CDR1 is MDHEN and CDR2 SYDVKM. The V and J ends lost 4 bases and 1 base respectively, with 17 bases between them.

The chain joins TRBV6-1 to TRBJ1-6; D is uncertain. The CDR3 is made up of 15 amino acids. The germline V gene encodes CDR1 MNHNS and CDR2 SASEGT. Trimming took off 5 bases at V and 10 bases at J, with 18 bases between the two ends. Written as DNA, the CDR3 is TGTGCCAGCAGTTTAGGGTGGCCGGGTGGCTCACCCCTCCACTTT. This sequence encodes CASSLGWPGGSPLHF.

The chain couples TRBV5-1 to TRBJ2-7; perhaps D is TRBD1 or TRBD2 (5 bases each). CDR3 length equals 14 residues. Trimming removed 0 bases from V and 3 bases from J, with 10 bases in between. Germline CDR1 SGHRS, CDR2 YFSETQ. The CDR3 reads CASSLEGPNYEQYF. In nucleotides, the CDR3 is TGCGCCAGCAGCTTGGAGGGACCCAACTACGAGCAGTACTTC.

The chain is built from TRBV10-3 and TRBJ1-3; D unresolved. Germline CDR1 and CDR2: ENHRY and SYGVKD. Between the trimmed V and J ends, which lost 9 bases and 0 bases, there was a span of 12 bases. CDR3 length: 14 amino acids. The CDR3 here is CAIGGQSSGNTIYF. The CDR3 DNA is TGTGCCATAGGTGGGCAGTCCTCTGGAAACACCATATATTTT.

This rearrangement joins TRBV11-2 to TRBJ2-5; possibly TRBD1 for D (5 bases). V lost 6 bases to trimming and J lost 5 bases, with 16 bases between them. CDR1 and CDR2 (germline): SGHAT, FQNNGV. CDR3 length: 14 residues. The chain's CDR3 is CASRAQGGAETQYF. The CDR3 coding sequence is TGTGCCAGCAGAGCCCAGGGTGGCGCGGAGACCCAGTACTTC.

This chain uses TRBV6-1 with TRBJ2-1; D perhaps matches TRBD2 (6 bases). Trimming took 6 bases from V and 4 from J, leaving 10 bases between them. The CDR3 is 13 residues long. Germline CDR1 reads MNHNS; CDR2 reads SASEGT. CDR3 in DNA: TGTGCCAGCAGCGGGAGCGGTTACAATGAGCAGTTCTTC. Protein product: CASSGSGYNEQFF.

CDR3 nucleotides: TGTGCCAGTAGTGACAGGGTAAATGAGCAGTTCTTC. Protein sequence: CASSDRVNEQFF. The chain is built from TRBV19 and TRBJ2-1; 7 bases align to TRBD1. The V segment lost 5 bases and the J segment 7 bases; nucleotides outside the gene matches: 2. The V gene's germline CDR1 is LNHDA and CDR2 SQIVND (reference sequence). The CDR3 is 12 residues long.

The rearrangement links TRBV9 to TRBJ2-3, with 7 bases aligning to TRBD1. The CDR3 covers 14 residues. V shed 4 bases, J shed 5 bases, and the junction held 7 bases outside the gene matches. Germline values: CDR1 SGDLS, CDR2 YYNGEE. The chain's CDR3 is CASSPQGGGDTQYF. In DNA form, the CDR3 reads TGTGCCAGCAGCCCCCAAGGGGGCGGAGATACGCAGTATTTT.

The chain recombines TRBV10-2 with TRBJ2-2; TRBD2 aligns across 14 bases. This CDR3 region has 19 residues. The V and J ends lost 5 bases and 3 bases, in that order; junction bases with no gene match: 11. Per germline, CDR1 WSHSY and CDR2 SAAADI. CDR3 amino acids: CASSTGTSGSLTHTGELFF. CDR3 DNA sequence: TGCGCCAGCAGTACCGGGACTAGCGGGAGTTTGACCCACACCGGGGAGCTGTTTTTT.

The chain is built from TRBV7-9 and TRBJ1-1; D gene uncertain. This CDR3 comprises 14 residues. In germline, CDR1 is SEHNR, CDR2 FQNEAQ (reference sequence). V lost 1 base, J lost 1 base, and 7 bases lay in between. The CDR3 is CASSLDSPNTEAFF. Here the CDR3 DNA reads TGTGCCAGCAGCTTAGATAGCCCGAACACTGAAGCTTTCTTT. The whole variable domain, remainder taken from reference TRBV7-9 and TRBJ1-1, is DTGVSQNPRHKITKRGQNVTFRCDPISEHNRLYWYRQTLGQGPEFLTYFQNEAQLEKSRLLSDRFSAERPKGSFSTLEIQRTEQGDSAMYLCASSLDSPNTEAFFGQGTRLTVV.

The chain uses TRBV11-2 and TRBJ1-2; D perhaps matches TRBD1 (5 bases). CDR1 and CDR2 from the germline V gene are SGHAT and FQNNGV. Trimming took 2 bases from V and 6 from J, leaving 10 bases between them. The CDR3 has 13 residues. The DNA of the CDR3 is TGTGCCAGCAGCTTAAGGTCGGGGGATGGCTACACCTTC. As protein: CASSLRSGDGYTF.